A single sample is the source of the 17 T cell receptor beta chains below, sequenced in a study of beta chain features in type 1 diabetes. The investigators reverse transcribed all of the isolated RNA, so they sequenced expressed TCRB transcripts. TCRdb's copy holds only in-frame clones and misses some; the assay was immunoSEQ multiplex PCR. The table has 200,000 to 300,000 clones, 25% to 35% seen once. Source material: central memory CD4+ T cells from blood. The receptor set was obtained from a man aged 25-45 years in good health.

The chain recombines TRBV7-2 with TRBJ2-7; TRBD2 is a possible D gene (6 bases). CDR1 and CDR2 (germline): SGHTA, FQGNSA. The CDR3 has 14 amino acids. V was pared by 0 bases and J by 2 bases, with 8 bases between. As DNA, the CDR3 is TGTGCCAGCAGCTTAGCGAGGACTACCTACGAGCAGTACTTC. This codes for CASSLARTTYEQYF.

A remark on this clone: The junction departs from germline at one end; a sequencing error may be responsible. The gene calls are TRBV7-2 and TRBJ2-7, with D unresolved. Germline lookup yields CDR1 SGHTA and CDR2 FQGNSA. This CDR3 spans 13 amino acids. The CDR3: CASSPWPSDEQYF. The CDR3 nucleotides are TGTGCCAGCAGCCCCTGGCCCTCCGACGAGCAGTACTTC.

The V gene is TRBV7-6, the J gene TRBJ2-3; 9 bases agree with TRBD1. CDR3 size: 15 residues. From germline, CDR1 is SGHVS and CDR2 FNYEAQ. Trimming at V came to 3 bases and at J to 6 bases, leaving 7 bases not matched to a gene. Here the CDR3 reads CASSFSRDRVDTQYF. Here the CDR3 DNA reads TGTGCCAGCAGCTTCTCCCGGGACAGGGTGGATACGCAGTATTTT.

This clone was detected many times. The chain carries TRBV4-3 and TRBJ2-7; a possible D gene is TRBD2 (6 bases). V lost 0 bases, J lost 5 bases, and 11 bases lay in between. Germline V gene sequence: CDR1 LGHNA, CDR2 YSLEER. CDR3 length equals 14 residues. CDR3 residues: CASSQDGQRDEQYF. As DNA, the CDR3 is TGCGCCAGCAGCCAAGATGGGCAGCGGGACGAGCAGTACTTC.

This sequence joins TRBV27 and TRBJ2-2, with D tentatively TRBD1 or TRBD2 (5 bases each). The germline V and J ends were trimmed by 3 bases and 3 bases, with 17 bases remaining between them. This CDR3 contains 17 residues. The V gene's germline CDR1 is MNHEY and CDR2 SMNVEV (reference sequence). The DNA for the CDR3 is TGTGCCAGCAGTTTTAGCGTGTTGGTAGGGGACACCGGGGAGCTGTTTTTT. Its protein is CASSFSVLVGDTGELFF.

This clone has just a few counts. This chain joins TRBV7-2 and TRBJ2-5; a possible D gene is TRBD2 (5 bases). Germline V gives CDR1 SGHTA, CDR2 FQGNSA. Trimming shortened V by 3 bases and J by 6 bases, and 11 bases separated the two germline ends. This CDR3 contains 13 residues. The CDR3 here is CASSFPGKQTQYF. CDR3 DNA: TGTGCCAGCAGCTTCCCGGGGAAGCAGACCCAGTACTTC. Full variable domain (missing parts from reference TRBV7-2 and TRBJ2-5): GAGVSQSPSNKVTEKGKDVELRCDPISGHTALYWYRQSLGQGLEFLIYFQGNSAPDKSGLPSDRFSAERTGGSVSTLTIQRTQQEDSAVYLCASSFPGKQTQYFGPGTRLLVL.

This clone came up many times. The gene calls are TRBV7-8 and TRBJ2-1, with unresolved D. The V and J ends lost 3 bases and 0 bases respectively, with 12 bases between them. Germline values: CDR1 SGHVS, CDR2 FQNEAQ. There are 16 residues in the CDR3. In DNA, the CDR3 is TGTGCCAGCAGCTTGGGTGGCAGGAACTCCTACAATGAGCAGTTCTTC. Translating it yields CASSLGGRNSYNEQFF.

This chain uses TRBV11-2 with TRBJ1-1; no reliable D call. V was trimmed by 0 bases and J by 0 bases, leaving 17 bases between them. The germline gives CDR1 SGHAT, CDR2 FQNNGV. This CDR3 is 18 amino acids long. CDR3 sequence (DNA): TGTGCCAGCAGCTTAGAGTCGAGGCAGCGGTCAATGAACACTGAAGCTTTCTTT. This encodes CASSLESRQRSMNTEAFF.

The CDR3 DNA reads as TGTGCCAGCACCGCGACAGGGGCAACAGATACGCAGTATTTT. Encoded protein: CASTATGATDTQYF. The chain recombines TRBV7-2 with TRBJ2-3; 8 bases match TRBD1. The CDR3 is made up of 14 amino acids. With V trimmed by 7 bases and J by 3 bases, 6 bases remained unmatched. Germline V lookup: CDR1 SGHTA, CDR2 FQGNSA.

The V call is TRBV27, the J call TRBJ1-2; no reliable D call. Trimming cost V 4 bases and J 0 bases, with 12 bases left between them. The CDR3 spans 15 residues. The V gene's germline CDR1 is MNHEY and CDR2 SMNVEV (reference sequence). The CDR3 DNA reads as TGTGCCAGCAGTTCCCCGTCCGGAGCTAACTATGGCTACACCTTC. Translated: CASSSPSGANYGYTF.

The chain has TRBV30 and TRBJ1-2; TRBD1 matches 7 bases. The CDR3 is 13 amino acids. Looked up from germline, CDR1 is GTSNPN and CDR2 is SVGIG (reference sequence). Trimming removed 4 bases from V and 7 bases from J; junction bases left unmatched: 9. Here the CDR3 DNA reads TGTGCCTGGACCAGCACAGGGGAGGTTGGCTACACCTTC. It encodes CAWTSTGEVGYTF.

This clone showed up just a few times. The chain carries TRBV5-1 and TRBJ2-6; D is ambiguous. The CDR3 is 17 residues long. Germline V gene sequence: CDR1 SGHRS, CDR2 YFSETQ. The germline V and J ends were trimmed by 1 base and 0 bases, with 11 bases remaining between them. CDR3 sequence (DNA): TGCGCCAGCAGCTTGTTGTCAGCCCTCTCTGGGGCCAACGTCCTGACTTTC. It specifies CASSLLSALSGANVLTF.

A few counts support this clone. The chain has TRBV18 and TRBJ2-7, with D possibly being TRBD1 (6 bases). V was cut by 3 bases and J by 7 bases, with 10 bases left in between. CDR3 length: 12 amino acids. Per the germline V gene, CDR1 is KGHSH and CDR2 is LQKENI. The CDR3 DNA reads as TGTGCCAGCTCACCTCAGGACAGAGAGCAGTACTTC. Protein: CASSPQDREQYF.

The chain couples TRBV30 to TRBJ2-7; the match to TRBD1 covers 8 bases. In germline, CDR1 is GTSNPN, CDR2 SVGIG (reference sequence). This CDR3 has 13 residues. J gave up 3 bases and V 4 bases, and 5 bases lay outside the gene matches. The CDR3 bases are TGTGCCTGGAAAGGAACAGGGGGCTACGAGCAGTACTTC. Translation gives CAWKGTGGYEQYF. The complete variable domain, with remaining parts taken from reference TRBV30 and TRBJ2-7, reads SQTIHQWPATLVQPVGSPLSLECTVEGTSNPNLYWYRQAAGRGLQLLFYSVGIGQISSEVPQNLSASRPQDRQFILSSKKLLLSDSGFYLCAWKGTGGYEQYFGPGTRLTVT.

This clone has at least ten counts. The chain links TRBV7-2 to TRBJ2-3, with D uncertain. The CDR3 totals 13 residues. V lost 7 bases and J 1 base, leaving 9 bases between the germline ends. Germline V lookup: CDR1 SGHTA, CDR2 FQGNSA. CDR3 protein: CASTLQGTDTQYF. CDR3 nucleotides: TGTGCCAGCACCCTGCAGGGCACAGATACGCAGTATTTT. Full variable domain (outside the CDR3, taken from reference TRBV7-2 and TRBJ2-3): GAGVSQSPSNKVTEKGKDVELRCDPISGHTALYWYRQSLGQGLEFLIYFQGNSAPDKSGLPSDRFSAERTGGSVSTLTIQRTQQEDSAVYLCASTLQGTDTQYFGPGTRLTVL.

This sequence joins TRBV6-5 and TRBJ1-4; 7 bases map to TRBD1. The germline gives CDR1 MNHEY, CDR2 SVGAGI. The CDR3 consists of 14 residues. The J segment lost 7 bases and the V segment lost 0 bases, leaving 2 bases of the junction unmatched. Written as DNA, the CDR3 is TGTGCCAGCAGTTACTCAGGGGGCAGTGAAAAACTGTTTTTT. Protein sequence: CASSYSGGSEKLFF.

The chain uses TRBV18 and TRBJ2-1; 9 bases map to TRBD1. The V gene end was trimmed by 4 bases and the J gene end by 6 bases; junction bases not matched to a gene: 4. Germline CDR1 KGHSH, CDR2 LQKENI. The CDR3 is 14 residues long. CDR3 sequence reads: CASSRDRDVNEQFF. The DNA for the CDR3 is TGTGCCAGCTCACGGGACAGGGATGTCAATGAGCAGTTCTTC.